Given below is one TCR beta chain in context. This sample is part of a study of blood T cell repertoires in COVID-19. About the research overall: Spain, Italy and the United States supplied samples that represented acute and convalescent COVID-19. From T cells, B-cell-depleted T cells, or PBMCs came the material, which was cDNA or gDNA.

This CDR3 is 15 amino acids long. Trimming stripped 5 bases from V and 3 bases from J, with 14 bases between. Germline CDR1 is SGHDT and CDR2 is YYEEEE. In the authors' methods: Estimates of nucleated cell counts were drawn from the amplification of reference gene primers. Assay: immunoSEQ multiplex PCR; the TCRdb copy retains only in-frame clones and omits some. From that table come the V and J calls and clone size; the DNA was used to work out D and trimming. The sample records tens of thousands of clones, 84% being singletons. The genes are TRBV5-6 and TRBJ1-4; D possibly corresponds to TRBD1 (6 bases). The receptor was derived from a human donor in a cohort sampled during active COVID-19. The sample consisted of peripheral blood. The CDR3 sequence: CASRETGNPNEKLFF. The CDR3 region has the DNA TGTGCCAGCAGAGAAACAGGGAACCCTAATGAAAAACTGTTTTTT.